This is a list of T cell receptor beta chains from one sample in a study of blood T cell repertoires in COVID-19. Repertoires were generated with immunoSEQ multiplex PCR, while TCRdb's copy carries only in-frame clones and drops some. The table records more than 100,000 clones, around 90% of them present only once. Sequenced input: peripheral blood. These receptors all stem from a woman in her forties or fifties with active or convalescent COVID-19. CDR3s include the opening cysteine and the closing phenylalanine or tryptophan. Fields, in order: D gene, J gene, V gene, clone size, CDR3 protein, CDR3 DNA. The D gene is left open where the match is weak. Rows give clone size only sometimes, using once, few, many, or a class for an expanded clone.

>.|TRBJ2-7|TRBV5-1|.
CASSPQGNLDREQYF
TGCGCCAGCAGCCCGCAGGGGAATCTCGATAGGGAGCAGTACTTC
>TRBD1|TRBJ1-1|TRBV19|.
CASGDRENTEAFF
TGTGCCAGTGGGGACAGAGAAAACACTGAAGCTTTCTTT
>.|TRBJ1-3|TRBV2|.
CASREDSGNTIYF
TGTGCCAGCAGGGAGGACTCTGGAAACACCATATATTTT
>TRBD1|TRBJ2-7|TRBV9|.
CASSVESTGPYEQYF
TGTGCCAGCAGCGTAGAATCGACAGGGCCCTACGAGCAGTACTTC
>.|TRBJ2-1|TRBV7-9|.
CASSYRRVSYNEQFF
TGTGCCAGCAGCTATCGGCGGGTCTCCTACAATGAGCAGTTCTTC
>.|TRBJ1-3|TRBV24-1|.
CATKALVTTSSGNTIYF
TGTGCCACCAAAGCACTCGTCACCACGTCCTCTGGAAACACCATATATTTT
>TRBD1|TRBJ1-6|TRBV5-1|.
CASSTGQGRSPLHF
TGCGCCAGCAGCACGGGACAGGGCAGGTCACCCCTCCACTTT
>.|TRBJ2-1|TRBV9|.
CASSVNNYSRITYNEQFF
TGTGCCAGCAGCGTAAACAATTACAGTAGGATCACCTACAATGAGCAGTTCTTC
>.|TRBJ2-7|TRBV5-5|.
CASTFQGAGSDEQYF
TGTGCCAGCACCTTTCAAGGGGCCGGATCGGACGAGCAGTACTTC
>.|TRBJ2-3|TRBV12-3/TRBV12-4|.
CASSLSGTDTQYF
TGTGCCAGCAGTCTTAGCGGCACAGATACGCAGTATTTT
>.|TRBJ1-4|TRBV4-1|.
CASSQEMSGGWELFF
TGCGCCAGCAGCCAAGAGATGTCAGGAGGGTGGGAACTGTTTTTT
>.|TRBJ2-4|TRBV11-2|.
CATRGDVAGDIQYF
TGTGCCACCAGGGGTGATGTTGCAGGGGACATTCAGTACTTC
>TRBD2|TRBJ2-2|TRBV13|.
CASSPGTSVAGELFF
TGTGCCAGCAGCCCCGGGACTAGTGTCGCCGGGGAGCTGTTTTTT
>.|TRBJ1-2|TRBV25-1|.
CASSTNRVSGYTF
TGTGCCAGCAGTACAAACAGGGTCAGTGGCTACACCTTC
>TRBD2|TRBJ2-7|TRBV4-1|.
CASSQEIGGRGEQYF
TGCGCCAGCAGCCAAGAAATAGGCGGGAGGGGCGAGCAGTACTTC
>.|TRBJ2-7|TRBV27|.
CASSLKASTEQYF
TGTGCCAGCAGTTTAAAGGCTAGCACCGAGCAGTACTTC
>.|TRBJ2-7|TRBV11-2|once
CASSGALRGRYEQYF
TGTGCCAGCAGCGGAGCCCTTAGGGGAAGGTACGAGCAGTACTTC
>TRBD1|TRBJ1-1|TRBV6-5|.
CASTEGQGKTEAFF
TGTGCCAGCACCGAAGGACAGGGTAAGACTGAAGCTTTCTTT
>TRBD1|TRBJ1-1|TRBV9|.
CASSPHHPSGTGRNTEAFF
TGTGCCAGCAGCCCACACCATCCATCCGGGACAGGGAGAAACACTGAAGCTTTCTTT
>TRBD1|TRBJ1-4|TRBV5-1|once
CASTTTGGGEKLFF
TGCGCCAGCACAACTACAGGGGGAGGTGAAAAACTGTTTTTT
>TRBD1|TRBJ1-6|TRBV30|.
CAWSLGQYNSPLHF
TGTGCCTGGAGTTTGGGACAGTATAATTCACCCCTCCACTTT
>TRBD2|TRBJ2-1|TRBV19|.
CASQIAGGSYNEQFF
TGTGCCAGTCAAATAGCGGGAGGGTCCTACAATGAGCAGTTCTTC
>.|TRBJ2-2|TRBV24-1|.
CATSDKDTFTGELFF
TGTGCCACCAGTGATAAGGACACTTTCACCGGGGAGCTGTTTTTT
>.|TRBJ1-2|TRBV28|.
CASSSSPGGNYGYTF
TGTGCCAGCAGTTCCTCCCCCGGGGGTAACTATGGCTACACCTTC
>TRBD2|TRBJ2-3|TRBV6-5|.
CASIGLAGSTDTQYF
TGTGCCAGCATTGGACTAGCGGGCAGCACAGATACGCAGTATTTT
>.|TRBJ2-5|TRBV5-4|.
CASSLAVHRGTQYF
TGTGCCAGCAGCTTGGCCGTGCACCGGGGGACCCAGTACTTC
>TRBD1|TRBJ1-4|TRBV19|.
CASSDGQVREKLFF
TGTGCCAGTAGTGACGGACAGGTGCGTGAAAAACTGTTTTTT
>TRBD1|TRBJ2-1|TRBV28|once
CASSSSDRGDEQFF
TGTGCCAGCAGTTCGTCGGACAGGGGTGATGAGCAGTTCTTC
>.|TRBJ2-7|TRBV9|.
CASSNLPSEQYF
TGTGCCAGCAGCAATTTACCGAGCGAGCAGTACTTC
>.|TRBJ2-6|TRBV5-1|.
CASSSTVLGANVLTF
TGCGCCAGCAGCTCAACTGTCCTCGGGGCCAACGTCCTGACTTTC
>.|TRBJ1-3|TRBV29-1|.
CSVDQQFAGNTIYF
TGCAGCGTTGACCAACAGTTTGCTGGAAACACCATATATTTT
>TRBD2|TRBJ2-1|TRBV7-9|.
CASSPRLAGGNEQFF
TGTGCCAGCAGCCCGAGACTAGCGGGAGGGAATGAGCAGTTCTTC
>.|TRBJ2-7|TRBV7-2|once
CASSLGRAYEQYF
TGTGCCAGCAGCTTAGGCAGGGCCTACGAGCAGTACTTC
>.|TRBJ2-2|TRBV9|.
CASSVESGSGELFF
TGTGCCAGCAGCGTAGAGTCAGGTTCCGGGGAGCTGTTTTTT
>TRBD1|TRBJ1-1|TRBV18|.
CASSPGDRGLTEAFF
TGTGCCAGCTCCCCCGGCGACAGGGGGCTGACTGAAGCTTTCTTT
>.|TRBJ1-2|TRBV19|.
CASSTQGGGYTF
TGTGCCAGTAGTACGCAGGGAGGCGGCTACACCTTC